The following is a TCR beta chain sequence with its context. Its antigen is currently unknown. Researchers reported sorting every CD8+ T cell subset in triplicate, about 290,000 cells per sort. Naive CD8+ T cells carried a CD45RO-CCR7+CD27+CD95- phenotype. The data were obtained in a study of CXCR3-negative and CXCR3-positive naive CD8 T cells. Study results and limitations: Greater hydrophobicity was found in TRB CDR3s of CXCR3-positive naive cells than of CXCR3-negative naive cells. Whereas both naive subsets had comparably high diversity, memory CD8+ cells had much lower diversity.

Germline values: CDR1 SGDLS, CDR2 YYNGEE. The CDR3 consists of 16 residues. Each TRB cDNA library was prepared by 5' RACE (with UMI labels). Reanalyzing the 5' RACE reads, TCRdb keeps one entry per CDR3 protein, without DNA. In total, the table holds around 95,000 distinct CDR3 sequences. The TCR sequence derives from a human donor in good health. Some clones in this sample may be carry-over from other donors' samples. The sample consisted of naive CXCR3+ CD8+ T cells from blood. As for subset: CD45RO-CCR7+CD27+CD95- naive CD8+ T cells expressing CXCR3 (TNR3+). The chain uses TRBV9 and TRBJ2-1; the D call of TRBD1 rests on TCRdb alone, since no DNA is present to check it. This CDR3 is CASSVARGGNHNEQFF. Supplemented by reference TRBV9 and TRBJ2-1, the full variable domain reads DSGVTQTPKHLITATGQRVTLRCSPRSGDLSVYWYQQSLDQGLQFLIQYYNGEERAKGNILERFSAQQFPDLHSELNLSSLELGDSALYFCASSVARGGNHNEQFFGPGTRLTVL.